The source of this TCR beta chain is a study of blood T cell repertoires in COVID-19. Study as a whole: There were acute and convalescent COVID-19 samples, and they came from the United States, Italy and Spain.

Each participant's cohort was designated according to participant-reported clinical history. Exposed enrollees encountered a COVID-19 case at some point within 2 weeks before study entry. The CDR3 consists of 15 residues. Germline-derived CDR1 and CDR2 are SNHLY and FYNNEI. Between the trimmed V and J ends, which lost 7 bases and 3 bases, there was a span of 15 bases. Authors' methods: Estimates of nucleated cell counts were drawn from the amplification of reference gene primers. Libraries were prepared by immunoSEQ multiplex PCR; TCRdb keeps only in-frame clonotypes and omits some of them. V and J calls and clone size are given by that table; D and trimming were obtained from the DNA. The table shows roughly 61,000 clones, with roughly 70% occurring only once.

The TCR sequence derives from a woman aged 55-70 years who had been exposed to COVID-19. The V and J genes are TRBV2 and TRBJ2-2; D is uncertain. Specimen: PBMCs or T cells enriched from blood (not recorded which). CDR3 in amino acids: CASTPGDRDTGELFF. The CDR3 DNA reads TGTGCCAGCACGCCCGGAGATCGGGACACCGGGGAGCTGTTTTTT. The full variable domain, completed using reference TRBV2 and TRBJ2-2, is EPEVTQTPSHQVTQMGQEVILRCVPISNHLYFYWYRQILGQKVEFLVSFYNNEISEKSEIFDDQFSVERPDGSNFTLKIRSTKLEDSAMYFCASTPGDRDTGELFFGEGSRLTVL.